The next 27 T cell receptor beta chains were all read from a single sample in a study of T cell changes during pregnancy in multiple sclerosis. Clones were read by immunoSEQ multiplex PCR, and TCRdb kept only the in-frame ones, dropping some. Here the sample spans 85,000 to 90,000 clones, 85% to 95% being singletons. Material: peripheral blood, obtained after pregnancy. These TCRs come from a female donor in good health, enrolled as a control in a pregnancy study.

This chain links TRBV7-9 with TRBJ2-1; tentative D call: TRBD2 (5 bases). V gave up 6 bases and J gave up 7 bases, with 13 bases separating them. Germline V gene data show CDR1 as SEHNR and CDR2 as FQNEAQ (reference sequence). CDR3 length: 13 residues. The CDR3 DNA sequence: TGTGCCAGCAGACTTTCCCGGGGTAATGAGCAGTTCTTC. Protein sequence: CASRLSRGNEQFF.

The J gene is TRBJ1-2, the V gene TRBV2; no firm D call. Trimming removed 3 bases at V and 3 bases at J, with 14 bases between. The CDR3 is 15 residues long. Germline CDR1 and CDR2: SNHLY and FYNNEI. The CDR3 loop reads CASSEGRSPYYGYTF. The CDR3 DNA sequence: TGTGCCAGCAGTGAGGGCCGATCCCCCTACTATGGCTACACCTTC. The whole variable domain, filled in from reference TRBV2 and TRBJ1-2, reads EPEVTQTPSHQVTQMGQEVILRCVPISNHLYFYWYRQILGQKVEFLVSFYNNEISEKSEIFDDQFSVERPDGSNFTLKIRSTKLEDSAMYFCASSEGRSPYYGYTFGSGTRLTVV.

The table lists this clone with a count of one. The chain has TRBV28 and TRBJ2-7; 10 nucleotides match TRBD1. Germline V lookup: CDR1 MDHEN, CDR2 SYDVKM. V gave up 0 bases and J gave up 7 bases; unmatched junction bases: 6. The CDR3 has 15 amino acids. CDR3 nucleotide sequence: TGTGCCAGCAGTTTATGGGGACAGGGGTCGGAAGAGCAGTACTTC. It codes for CASSLWGQGSEEQYF. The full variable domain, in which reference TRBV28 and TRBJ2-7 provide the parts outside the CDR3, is DVKVTQSSRYLVKRTGEKVFLECVQDMDHENMFWYRQDPGLGLRLIYFSYDVKMKEKGDIPEGYSVSREKKERFSLILESASTNQTSMYLCASSLWGQGSEEQYFGPGTRLTVT.

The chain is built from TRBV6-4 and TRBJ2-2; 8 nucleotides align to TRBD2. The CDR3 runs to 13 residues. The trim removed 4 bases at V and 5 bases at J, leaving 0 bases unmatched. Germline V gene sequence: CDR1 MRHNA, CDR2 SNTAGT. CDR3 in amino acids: CASSVAGTGELFF. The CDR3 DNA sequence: TGTGCCAGCAGTGTAGCGGGGACCGGGGAGCTGTTTTTT.

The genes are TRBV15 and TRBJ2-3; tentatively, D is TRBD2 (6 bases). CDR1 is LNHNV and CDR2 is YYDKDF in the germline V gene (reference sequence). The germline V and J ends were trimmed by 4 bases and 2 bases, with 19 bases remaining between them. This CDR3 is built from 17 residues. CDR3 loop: CATSISRDAGPTDTQYF. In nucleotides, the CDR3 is TGTGCCACCAGCATTTCCAGGGACGCGGGACCCACAGATACGCAGTATTTT. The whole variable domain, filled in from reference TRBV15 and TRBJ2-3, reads DAMVIQNPRYQVTQFGKPVTLSCSQTLNHNVMYWYQQKSSQAPKLLFHYYDKDFNNEADTPDNFQSRRPNTSFCFLDIRSPGLGDTAMYLCATSISRDAGPTDTQYFGPGTRLTVL.

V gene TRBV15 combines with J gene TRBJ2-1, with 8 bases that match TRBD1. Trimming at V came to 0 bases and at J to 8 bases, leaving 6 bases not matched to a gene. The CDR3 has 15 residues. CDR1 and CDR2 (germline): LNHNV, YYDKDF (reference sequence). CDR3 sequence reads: CATSRDRGRVDEQFF. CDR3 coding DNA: TGTGCCACCAGCAGAGACAGGGGGCGCGTCGATGAGCAGTTCTTC.

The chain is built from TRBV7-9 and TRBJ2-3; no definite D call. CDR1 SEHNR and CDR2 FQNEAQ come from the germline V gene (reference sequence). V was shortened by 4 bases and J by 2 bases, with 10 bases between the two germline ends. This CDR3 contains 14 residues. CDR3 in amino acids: CASSSSTLTDTQYF. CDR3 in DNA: TGTGCCAGCAGCTCATCGACTCTCACAGATACGCAGTATTTT.

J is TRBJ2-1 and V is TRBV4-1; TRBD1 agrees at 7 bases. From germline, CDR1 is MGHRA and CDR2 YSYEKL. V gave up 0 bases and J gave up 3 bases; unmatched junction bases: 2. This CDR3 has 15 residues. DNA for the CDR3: TGCGCCAGCAGCCAAGAATGGGACAGCTACAATGAGCAGTTCTTC. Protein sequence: CASSQEWDSYNEQFF.

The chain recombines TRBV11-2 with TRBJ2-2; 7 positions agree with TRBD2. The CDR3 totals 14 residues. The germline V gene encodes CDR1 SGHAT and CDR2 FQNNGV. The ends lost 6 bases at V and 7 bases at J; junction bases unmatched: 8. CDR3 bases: TGTGCCAGCAGAGCCCCGGGGGGAGGCGGGGAGCTGTTTTTT. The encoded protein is CASRAPGGGGELFF.

CDR3 nucleotide sequence: TGTGCCAGCTCACCCTCGAGGGATATGGCGGATGGCTACACCTTC. This codes for CASSPSRDMADGYTF. J is TRBJ1-2 and V is TRBV18; D is undetermined. V dropped 3 bases and J dropped 6 bases, with 17 bases sitting between them. Germline V gene data show CDR1 as KGHSH and CDR2 as LQKENI. This CDR3 is 15 amino acids long.

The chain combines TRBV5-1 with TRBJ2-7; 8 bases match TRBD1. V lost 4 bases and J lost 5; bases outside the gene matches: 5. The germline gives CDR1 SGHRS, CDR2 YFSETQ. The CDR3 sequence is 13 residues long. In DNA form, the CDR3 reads TGCGCCAGCAGCGTGGACAGGGTTAACGAGCAGTACTTC. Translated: CASSVDRVNEQYF.

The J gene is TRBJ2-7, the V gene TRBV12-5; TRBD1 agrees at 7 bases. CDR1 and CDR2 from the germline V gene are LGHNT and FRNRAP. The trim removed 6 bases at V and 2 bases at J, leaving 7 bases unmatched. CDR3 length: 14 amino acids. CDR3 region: CASGADRSPYEQYF. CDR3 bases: TGTGCTAGTGGGGCGGACAGGTCGCCCTACGAGCAGTACTTC.

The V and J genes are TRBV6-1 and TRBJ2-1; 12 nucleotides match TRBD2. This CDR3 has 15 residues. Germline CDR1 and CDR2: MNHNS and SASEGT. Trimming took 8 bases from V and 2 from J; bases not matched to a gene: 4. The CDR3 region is CASSRLAGAYNEQFF. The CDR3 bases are TGTGCCAGCTCCAGACTAGCGGGAGCCTACAATGAGCAGTTCTTC.

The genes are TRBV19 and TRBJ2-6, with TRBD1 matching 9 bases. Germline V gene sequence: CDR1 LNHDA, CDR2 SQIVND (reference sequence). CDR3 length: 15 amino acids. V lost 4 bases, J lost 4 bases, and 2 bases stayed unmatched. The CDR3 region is CASSNRGLGANVLTF. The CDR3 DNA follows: TGTGCCAGTAGTAACAGGGGGCTGGGGGCCAACGTCCTGACTTTC.

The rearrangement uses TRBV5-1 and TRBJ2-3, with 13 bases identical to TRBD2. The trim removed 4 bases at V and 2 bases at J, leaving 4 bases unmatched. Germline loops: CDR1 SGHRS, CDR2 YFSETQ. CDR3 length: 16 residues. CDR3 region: CASSQGLAGLTDTQYF. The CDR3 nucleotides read TGCGCCAGCAGCCAGGGACTAGCGGGGCTCACAGATACGCAGTATTTT.

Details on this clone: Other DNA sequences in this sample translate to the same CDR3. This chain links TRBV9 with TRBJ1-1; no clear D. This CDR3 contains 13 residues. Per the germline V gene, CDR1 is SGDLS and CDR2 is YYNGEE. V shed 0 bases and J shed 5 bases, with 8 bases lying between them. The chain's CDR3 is CASSVGGQTEAFF. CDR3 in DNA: TGTGCCAGCAGCGTAGGTGGCCAAACTGAAGCTTTCTTT. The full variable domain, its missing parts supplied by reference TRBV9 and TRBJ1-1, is DSGVTQTPKHLITATGQRVTLRCSPRSGDLSVYWYQQSLDQGLQFLIQYYNGEERAKGNILERFSAQQFPDLHSELNLSSLELGDSALYFCASSVGGQTEAFFGQGTRLTVV.

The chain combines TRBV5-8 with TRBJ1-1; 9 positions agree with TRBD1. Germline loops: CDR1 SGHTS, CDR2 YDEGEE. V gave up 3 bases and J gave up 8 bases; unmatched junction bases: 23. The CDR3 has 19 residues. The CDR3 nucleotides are TGTGCCAGCAGCTCTTCCGCCGGCTGGACAGGGGAGTTCGGGGCCGAAGCTTTCTTT. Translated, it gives CASSSSAGWTGEFGAEAFF.

The CDR3 nucleotides read TGTGCCATCAGTGAGAGACTAGCGGGAGAGCCCGGGAATGAGCAGTTCTTC. It yields the protein CAISERLAGEPGNEQFF. The chain couples TRBV10-3 to TRBJ2-1; 12 bases align to TRBD2. The length of the CDR3 is 17 residues. Germline lookup yields CDR1 ENHRY and CDR2 SYGVKD. Trimming removed 2 bases from V and 7 bases from J; junction bases left unmatched: 9.

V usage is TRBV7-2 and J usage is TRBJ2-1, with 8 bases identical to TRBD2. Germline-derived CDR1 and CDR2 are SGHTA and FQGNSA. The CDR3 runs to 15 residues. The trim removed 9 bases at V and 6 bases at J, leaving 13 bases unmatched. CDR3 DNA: TGTGCCAGTGGGAGAGCGGGAGACGGATCCAATGAGCAGTTCTTC. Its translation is CASGRAGDGSNEQFF.

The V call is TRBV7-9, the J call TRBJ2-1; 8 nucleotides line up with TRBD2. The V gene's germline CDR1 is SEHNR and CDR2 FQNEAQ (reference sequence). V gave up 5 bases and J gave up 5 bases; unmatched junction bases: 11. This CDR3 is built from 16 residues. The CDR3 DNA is TGTGCCAGCAGCCCAAGTGAGCGGGAGCTCGACAATGAGCAGTTCTTC. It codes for CASSPSERELDNEQFF.

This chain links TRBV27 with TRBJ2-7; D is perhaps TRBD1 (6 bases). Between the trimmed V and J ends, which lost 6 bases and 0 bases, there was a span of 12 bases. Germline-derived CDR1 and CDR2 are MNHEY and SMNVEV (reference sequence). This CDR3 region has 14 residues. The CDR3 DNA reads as TGTGCCAGCAGAGACAGGCCGAGCTCCTACGAGCAGTACTTC. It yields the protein CASRDRPSSYEQYF.

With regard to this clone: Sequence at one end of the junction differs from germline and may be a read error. In DNA, the CDR3 is TGTGCTAGCAGCTTAGTTGCCGGGACAGGGGTTAATGAGCAGTTCTTC. Protein product: CASSLVAGTGVNEQFF. The chain is built from TRBV7-7 and TRBJ2-1, with TRBD1 matching 10 bases. CDR1 and CDR2 from the germline V gene are SSHAT and FNYEAQ (reference sequence). This CDR3 is built from 16 residues.

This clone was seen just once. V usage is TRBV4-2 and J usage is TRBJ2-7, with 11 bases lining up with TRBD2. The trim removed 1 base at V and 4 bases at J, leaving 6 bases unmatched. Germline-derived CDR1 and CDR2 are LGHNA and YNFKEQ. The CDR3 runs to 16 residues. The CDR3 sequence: CASSQGGTSGDYEQYF. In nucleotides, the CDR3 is TGTGCCAGCAGCCAAGGGGGGACTAGCGGAGATTACGAGCAGTACTTC.

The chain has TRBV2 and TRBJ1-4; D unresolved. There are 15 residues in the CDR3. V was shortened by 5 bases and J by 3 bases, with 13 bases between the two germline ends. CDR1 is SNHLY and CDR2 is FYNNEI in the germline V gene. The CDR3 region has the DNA TGTGCCAGCAGTATCCAGGTGTTCCCTAATGAAAAACTGTTTTTT. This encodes CASSIQVFPNEKLFF.

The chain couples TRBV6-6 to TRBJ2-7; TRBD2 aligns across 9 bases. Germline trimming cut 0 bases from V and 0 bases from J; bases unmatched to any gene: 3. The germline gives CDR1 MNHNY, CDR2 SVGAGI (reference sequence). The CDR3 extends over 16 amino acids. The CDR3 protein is CASSYSAGGFSYEQYF. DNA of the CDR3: TGTGCCAGCAGTTACTCTGCGGGAGGGTTCTCCTACGAGCAGTACTTC.

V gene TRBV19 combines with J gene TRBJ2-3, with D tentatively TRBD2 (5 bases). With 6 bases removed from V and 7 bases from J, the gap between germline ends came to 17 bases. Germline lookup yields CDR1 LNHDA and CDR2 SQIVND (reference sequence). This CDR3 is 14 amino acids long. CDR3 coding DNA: TGTGCCAGTAGCTCCTCAGTAAGAGGGAATACGCAGTATTTT. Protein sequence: CASSSSVRGNTQYF.

The CDR3 here is CASSLERVSFINEQFF. CDR3 in DNA: TGTGCCAGCAGTCTAGAGCGGGTCTCTTTTATCAATGAGCAGTTCTTC. The chain employs TRBV2 and TRBJ2-1; the D gene is possibly TRBD2 (6 bases). Trimming left V 5 bases short and J 6 bases short, with 20 bases between. The CDR3 covers 16 residues. Germline lookup yields CDR1 SNHLY and CDR2 FYNNEI.